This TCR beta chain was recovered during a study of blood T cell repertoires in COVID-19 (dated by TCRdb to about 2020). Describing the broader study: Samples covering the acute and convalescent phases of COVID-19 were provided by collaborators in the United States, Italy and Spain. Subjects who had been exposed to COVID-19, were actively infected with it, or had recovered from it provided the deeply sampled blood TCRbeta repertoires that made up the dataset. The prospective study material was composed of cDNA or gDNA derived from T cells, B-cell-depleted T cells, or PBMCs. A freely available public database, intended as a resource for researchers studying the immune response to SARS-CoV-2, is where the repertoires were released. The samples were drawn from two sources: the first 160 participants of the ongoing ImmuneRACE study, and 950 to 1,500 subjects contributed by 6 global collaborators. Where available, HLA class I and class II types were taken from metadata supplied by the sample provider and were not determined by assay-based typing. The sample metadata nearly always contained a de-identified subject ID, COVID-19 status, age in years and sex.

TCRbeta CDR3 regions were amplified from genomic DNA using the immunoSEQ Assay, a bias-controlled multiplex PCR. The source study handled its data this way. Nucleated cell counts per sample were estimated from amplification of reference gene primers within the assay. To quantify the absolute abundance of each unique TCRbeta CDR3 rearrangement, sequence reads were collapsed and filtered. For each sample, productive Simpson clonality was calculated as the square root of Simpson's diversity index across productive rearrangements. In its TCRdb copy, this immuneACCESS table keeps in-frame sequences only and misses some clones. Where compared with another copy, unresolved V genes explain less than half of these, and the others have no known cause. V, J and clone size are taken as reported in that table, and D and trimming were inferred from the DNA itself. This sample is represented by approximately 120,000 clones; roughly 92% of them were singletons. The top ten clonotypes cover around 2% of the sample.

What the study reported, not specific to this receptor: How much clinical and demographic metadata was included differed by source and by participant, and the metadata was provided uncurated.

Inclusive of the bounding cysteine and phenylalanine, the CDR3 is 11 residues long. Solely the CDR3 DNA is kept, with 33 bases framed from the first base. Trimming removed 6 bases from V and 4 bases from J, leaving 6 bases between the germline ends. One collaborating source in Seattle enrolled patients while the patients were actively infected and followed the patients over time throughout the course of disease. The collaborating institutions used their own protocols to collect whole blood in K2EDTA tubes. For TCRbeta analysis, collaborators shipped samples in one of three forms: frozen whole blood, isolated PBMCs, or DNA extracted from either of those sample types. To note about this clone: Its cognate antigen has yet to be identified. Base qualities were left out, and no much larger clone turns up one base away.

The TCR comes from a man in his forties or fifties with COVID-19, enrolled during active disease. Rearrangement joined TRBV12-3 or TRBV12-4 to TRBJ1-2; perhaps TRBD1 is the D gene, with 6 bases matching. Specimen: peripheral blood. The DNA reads TGTGCCAGCAGAGGGGGCTATGGCTACACCTTC. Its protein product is CASRGGYGYTF.